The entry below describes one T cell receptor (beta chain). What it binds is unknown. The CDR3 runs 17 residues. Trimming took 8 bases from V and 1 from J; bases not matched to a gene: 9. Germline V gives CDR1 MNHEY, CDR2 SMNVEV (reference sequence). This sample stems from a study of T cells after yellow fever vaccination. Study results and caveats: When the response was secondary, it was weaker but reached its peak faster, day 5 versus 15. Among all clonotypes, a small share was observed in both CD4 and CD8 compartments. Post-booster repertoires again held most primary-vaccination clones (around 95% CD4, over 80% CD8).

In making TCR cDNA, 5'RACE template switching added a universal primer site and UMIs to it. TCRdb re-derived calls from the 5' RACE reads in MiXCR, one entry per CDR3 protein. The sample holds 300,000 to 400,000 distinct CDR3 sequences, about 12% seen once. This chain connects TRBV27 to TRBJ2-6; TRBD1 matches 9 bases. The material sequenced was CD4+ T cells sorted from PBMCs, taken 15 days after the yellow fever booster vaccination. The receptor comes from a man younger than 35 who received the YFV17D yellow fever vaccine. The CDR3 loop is CASGRTGGRSGANVLTF. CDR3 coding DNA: TGTGCCAGCGGACGAACAGGGGGCCGTTCTGGGGCCAACGTCCTGACTTTC.